This T cell receptor (beta chain) is from a study of CD8+ T cells in alopecia areata. About the research overall: Treated patients received severity scores based on the percentage of scalp area affected. General study points: Relative to mice, TCR sharing across patients was less clear, a difference possibly HLA-related.

As to treatment: oral pan-JAK inhibitor, 5-10 mg twice daily. Lesional scalp punch biopsies and peripheral blood were collected from alopecia areata patients. J lost 5 bases, V lost 4 bases, and 7 bases had no gene match. The CDR3 has 14 amino acids. Germline CDR1 SGHAT, CDR2 FQNNGV. The authors extracted RNA and reverse transcribed it into cDNA as the sequencing template. Clones were read by immunoSEQ multiplex PCR, and TCRdb kept only the in-frame ones, dropping some. Of 120,000 to 150,000 clones in the sample, 85% to 90% are singletons; the top ten hold 13%. Remarks on this clone: Its antigen is unknown.

The source is a human donor with alopecia areata. Sequenced material: CD8+ T cells sorted from blood, taken at week 4, from a patient treated with tofacitinib. The genes are TRBV11-2 and TRBJ2-7, with 8 bases fitting TRBD1. The chain's CDR3 is CASSSDRVFDEQYF. The CDR3 DNA sequence: TGTGCCAGCAGCTCGGACAGGGTCTTCGACGAGCAGTACTTC.